The text below deals with one T cell receptor (beta chain). The record originates from a study of human T cells and chemical hapten exposure. Time point defined: pre-sensitization, week 0. Described treatment: therapeutic diphenylcyclopropenone sensitization with weekly scalp DPC. MiXCR was run by TCRdb on the RACE reads, yielding one entry per CDR3 protein. The sample lists 250,000 or so distinct CDR3 sequences, approximately 7.5% occurring once. The sequence came from a man aged 18 to 29 with alopecia areata. Some clones in this sample may be carry-over from other donors' samples. Material: whole blood, obtained in connection with sensitization to the hapten diphenylcyclopropenone (DPC).

The CDR3 loop is CASSLGFEGYTF. The CDR3 DNA follows: TGTGCCAGCAGCTTAGGGTTTGAAGGCTACACCTTC. The V and J genes are TRBV5-5 and TRBJ1-2; no firm D call. V was shortened by 2 bases and J by 8 bases, with 10 bases between the two germline ends. Germline values: CDR1 SGHKS, CDR2 YYEKEE (reference sequence). The CDR3 has 12 amino acids.